Reported below is one TCR beta chain. V lost 0 bases and J lost 5, with 1 base in between. The CDR3 has 12 residues. CDR1 WNHNN and CDR2 SYGVQD come from the germline V gene (reference sequence). The sample belongs to a study of early stage breast cancer tumors. TCRdb's table, derived via immunoSEQ multiplex PCR, lists solely in-frame clones and lacks some. The sample gives about 58,000 clones, 60% to 85% of which show up once; about 3.4% is in the top ten. This clonotype originated in a person between 30 and 45 years old with breast cancer. Sequenced sample: blood. The gene calls are TRBV10-1 and TRBJ2-2; D gene unclear. CDR3 sequence (DNA): TGCGCCAGCAGTGAGTCGACCGGGGAGCTGTTTTTT. It is translated as CASSESTGELFF.